A selection of T cell receptor beta chains follows, all from one sample in a study of T-cell reconstitution after alpha-beta-depleted transplantation in children. TCRdb ran MiXCR on the PCR reads and lists one entry per CDR3 protein. The sample shows tens of thousands of distinct CDR3 sequences, roughly 4.4% of them seen only once. The source was PBMCs, mostly from graft donor cells, collected 180 days after TCRalphabeta/CD19-depleted stem cell transplant. These receptors were taken from a boy less than two years old who had a stem cell transplant for acute myeloid leukemia, so the T cells may come from the graft donor. The CDR3 runs from the conserved cysteine through the conserved F or W. D genes are given only for firm matches. Expanded clones get a size class; other rows say once, few or many, or leave the size out.

TRBD2 TRBJ2-7 many TRBV6-1 TGTGCCAGCAGTGAAAGAGCGGGGGATTCCTACGAGCAGTACTTC CASSERAGDSYEQYF
- TRBJ2-2 few TRBV20-1 TGCAGTCCTAGAGATAGAGGCCGGGGTCTAACCGGGGAGCTGTTTTTT CSPRDRGRGLTGELFF
- TRBJ2-2 many TRBV20-1 TGCAGTGCTAGAGTTTTAGGGATGGGAAAGGTCCGGGAGCTGTTTTTT CSARVLGMGKVRELFF
TRBD1 TRBJ1-2 many TRBV18 TGTGCCAGCTCACCTCGACAGGGAATTAACTATGGCTACACCTTC CASSPRQGINYGYTF
- TRBJ1-3 many TRBV27 TGTGCCAGCAGTCCCCAGAGCGTACCTGGAAACACCATATATTTT CASSPQSVPGNTIYF
- TRBJ2-1 many TRBV27 TGTGCCAGCAGTTTATGGTCGGGACAACACAATGAGCAGTTCTTC CASSLWSGQHNEQFF
- TRBJ2-2 many TRBV11-2 TGTGCCAGCAGCTCCAAATTGACACACACCGGGGAGCTGTTTTTT CASSSKLTHTGELFF
- TRBJ1-2 many TRBV5-1 TGCGCCAGCAGCTTGAGTGGGGTTGGCTACACCTTC CASSLSGVGYTF
- TRBJ2-3 many TRBV18 TGTGCCAGCTCACCAGATATCGGGGGTTCCGAAGATACGCAGTATTTT CASSPDIGGSEDTQYF
TRBD2 TRBJ2-1 many TRBV11-3 TGTGCCAGCAGCTTAGAGGGAGGGCCTCCCGTCAATGAGCAGTTCTTC CASSLEGGPPVNEQFF
- TRBJ1-1 many TRBV7-2 TGTGCCAGCAGCTTAAAAAGGGGGAGCTCGAACACTGAAGCTTTCTTT CASSLKRGSSNTEAFF
TRBD1 TRBJ1-2 - TRBV18 TGTGCCAGCTCTCCGACAGGGGATAACTATGGCTACACCTTC CASSPTGDNYGYTF
TRBD2 TRBJ2-3 many TRBV4-2 TGTGCCAGCAGCCAAGAGCTAGCGGGGGGAGATACGCAGTATTTT CASSQELAGGDTQYF
- TRBJ1-4 many TRBV20-1 TGCAGTGCTAGTTCGACGGGGAAGGATGAAAAACTGTTTTTT CSASSTGKDEKLFF
- TRBJ2-2 many TRBV11-2 TGTGCCAGCAGCCGAGGGGTGACTGACACCGGGGAGCTGTTTTTT CASSRGVTDTGELFF
TRBD1 TRBJ2-2 many TRBV3-1 TGTGCCAGCAGCCAAACGACAGGGCCTTCCACCGGGGAGCTGTTTTTT CASSQTTGPSTGELFF
- TRBJ2-5 many TRBV5-1 TGCGCCAGCAGGAGACAGGAGGGAGAGACCCAGTACTTC CASRRQEGETQYF
TRBD1 TRBJ2-1 many TRBV3-1 TGTGCCAGCAGCCAAGATCGACAGGCAGGGGGCGCCCCCTACAATGAGCAGTTCTTC CASSQDRQAGGAPYNEQFF
- TRBJ2-5 many TRBV24-1 TGTGCCACCAGTGATTCTTGGGAAGAAGAGACCCAGTACTTC CATSDSWEEETQYF
- TRBJ2-2 many TRBV7-2 TGTGCCAGCAGCTTCGGGCCCCCGGGGGCCGGGGAGCTGTTTTTT CASSFGPPGAGELFF
- TRBJ2-2 many TRBV7-9 TGTGCCAGCAGCTCCCCGAGAGGGGGAACCGGGGAGCTGTTTTTT CASSSPRGGTGELFF